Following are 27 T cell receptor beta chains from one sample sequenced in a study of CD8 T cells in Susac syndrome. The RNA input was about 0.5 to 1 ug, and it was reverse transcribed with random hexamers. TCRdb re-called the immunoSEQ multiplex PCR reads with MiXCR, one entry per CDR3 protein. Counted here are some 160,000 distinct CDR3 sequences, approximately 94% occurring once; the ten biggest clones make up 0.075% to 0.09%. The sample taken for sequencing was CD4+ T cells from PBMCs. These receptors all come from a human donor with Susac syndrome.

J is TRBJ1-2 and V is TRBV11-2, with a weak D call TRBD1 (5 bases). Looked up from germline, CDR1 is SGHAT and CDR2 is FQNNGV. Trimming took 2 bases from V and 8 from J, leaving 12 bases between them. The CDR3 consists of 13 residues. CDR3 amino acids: CASSLPQGRGYTF. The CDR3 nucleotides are TGTGCCAGCAGCTTACCTCAGGGTCGGGGCTACACCTTC.

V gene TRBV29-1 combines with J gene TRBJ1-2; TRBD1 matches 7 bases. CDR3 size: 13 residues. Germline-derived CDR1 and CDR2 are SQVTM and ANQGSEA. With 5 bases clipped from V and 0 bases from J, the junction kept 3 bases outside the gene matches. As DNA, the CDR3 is TGCAGCGTTCCCGGACAGGCTAACTATGGCTACACCTTC. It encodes CSVPGQANYGYTF.

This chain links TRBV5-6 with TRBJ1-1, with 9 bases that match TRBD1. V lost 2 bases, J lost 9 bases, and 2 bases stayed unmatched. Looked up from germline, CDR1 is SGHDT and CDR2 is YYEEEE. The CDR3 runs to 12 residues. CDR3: CASSLYRGQAFF. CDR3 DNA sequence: TGTGCCAGCAGCTTATACAGGGGGCAAGCTTTCTTT.

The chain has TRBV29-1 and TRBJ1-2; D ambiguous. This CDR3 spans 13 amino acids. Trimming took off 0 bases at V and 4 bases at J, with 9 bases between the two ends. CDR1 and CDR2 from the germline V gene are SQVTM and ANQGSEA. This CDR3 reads CSVEETDLYGYTF. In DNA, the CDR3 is TGCAGCGTTGAAGAGACTGATCTCTATGGCTACACCTTC.

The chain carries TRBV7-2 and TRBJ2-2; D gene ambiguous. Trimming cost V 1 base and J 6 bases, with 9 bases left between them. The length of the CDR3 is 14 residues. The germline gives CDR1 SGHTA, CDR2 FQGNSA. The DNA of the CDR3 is TGTGCCAGCAGCTTAGGGAAAGGAGCCGGGGAGCTGTTTTTT. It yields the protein CASSLGKGAGELFF. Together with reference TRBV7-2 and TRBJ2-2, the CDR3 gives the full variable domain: GAGVSQSPSNKVTEKGKDVELRCDPISGHTALYWYRQSLGQGLEFLIYFQGNSAPDKSGLPSDRFSAERTGGSVSTLTIQRTQQEDSAVYLCASSLGKGAGELFFGEGSRLTVL.

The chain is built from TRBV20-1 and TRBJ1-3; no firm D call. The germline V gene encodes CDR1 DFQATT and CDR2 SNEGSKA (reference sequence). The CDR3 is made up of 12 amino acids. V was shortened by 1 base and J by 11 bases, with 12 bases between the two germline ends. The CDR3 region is CSARGGSPAIYF. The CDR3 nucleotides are TGCAGTGCTAGAGGTGGCAGTCCCGCCATATATTTT.

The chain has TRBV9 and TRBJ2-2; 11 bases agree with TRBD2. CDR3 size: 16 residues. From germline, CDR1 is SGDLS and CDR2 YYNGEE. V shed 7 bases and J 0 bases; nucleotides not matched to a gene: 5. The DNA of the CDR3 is TGTGCCAGCGGCCTAGCGGGAGGCTCGAACACCGGGGAGCTGTTTTTT. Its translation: CASGLAGGSNTGELFF.

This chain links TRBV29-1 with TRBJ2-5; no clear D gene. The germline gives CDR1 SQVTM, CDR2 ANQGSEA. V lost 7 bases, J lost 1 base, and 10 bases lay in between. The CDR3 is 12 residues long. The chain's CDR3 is CSGGRFQETQYF. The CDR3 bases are TGCAGCGGTGGACGATTCCAAGAGACCCAGTACTTC. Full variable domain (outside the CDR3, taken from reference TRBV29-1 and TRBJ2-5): SAVISQKPSRDICQRGTSLTIQCQVDSQVTMMFWYRQQPGQSLTLIATANQGSEATYESGFVIDKFPISRPNLTFSTLTVSNMSPEDSSIYLCSGGRFQETQYFGPGTRLLVL.

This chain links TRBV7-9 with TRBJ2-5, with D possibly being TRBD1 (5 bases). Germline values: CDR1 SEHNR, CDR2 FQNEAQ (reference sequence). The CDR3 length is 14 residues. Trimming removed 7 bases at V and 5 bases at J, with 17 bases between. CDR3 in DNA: TGTGCCAGCACGGACACAGGAACCAGTGAGACCCAGTACTTC. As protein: CASTDTGTSETQYF.

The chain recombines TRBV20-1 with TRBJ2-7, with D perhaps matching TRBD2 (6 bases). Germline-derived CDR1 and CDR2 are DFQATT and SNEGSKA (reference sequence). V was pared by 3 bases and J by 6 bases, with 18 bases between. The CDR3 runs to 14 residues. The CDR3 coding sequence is TGCAGTGCTAGGCTTCAAGCGCGGCGGGGCGAGCAGTACTTC. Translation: CSARLQARRGEQYF.

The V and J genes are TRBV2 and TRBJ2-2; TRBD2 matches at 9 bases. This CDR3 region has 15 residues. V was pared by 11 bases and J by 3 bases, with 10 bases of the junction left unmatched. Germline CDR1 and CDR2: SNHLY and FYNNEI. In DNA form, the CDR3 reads TGTGCCCGCGGGAGGGACCAACAACACACCGGGGAGCTGTTTTTT. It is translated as CARGRDQQHTGELFF. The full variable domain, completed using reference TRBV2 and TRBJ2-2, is EPEVTQTPSHQVTQMGQEVILRCVPISNHLYFYWYRQILGQKVEFLVSFYNNEISEKSEIFDDQFSVERPDGSNFTLKIRSTKLEDSAMYFCARGRDQQHTGELFFGEGSRLTVL.

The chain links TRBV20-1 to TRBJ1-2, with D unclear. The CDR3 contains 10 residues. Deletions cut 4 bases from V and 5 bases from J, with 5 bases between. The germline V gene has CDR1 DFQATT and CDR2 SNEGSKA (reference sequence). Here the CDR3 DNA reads TGCAGTGCTAAGGAATATGGCTACACCTTC. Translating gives CSAKEYGYTF.

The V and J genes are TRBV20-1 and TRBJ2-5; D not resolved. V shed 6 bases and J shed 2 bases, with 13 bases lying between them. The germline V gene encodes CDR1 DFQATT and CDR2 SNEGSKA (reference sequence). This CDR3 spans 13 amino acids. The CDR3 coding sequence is TGCAGTGCCCAGCCATGGTCACAAGAGACCCAGTACTTC. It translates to CSAQPWSQETQYF.

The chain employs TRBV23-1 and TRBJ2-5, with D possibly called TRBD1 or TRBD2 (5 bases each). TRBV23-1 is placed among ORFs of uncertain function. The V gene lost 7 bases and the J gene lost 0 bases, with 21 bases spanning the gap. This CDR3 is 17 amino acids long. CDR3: CASIRGPGKSYQETQYF. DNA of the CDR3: TGCGCCAGCATTCGGGGCCCAGGGAAGTCGTACCAAGAGACCCAGTACTTC.

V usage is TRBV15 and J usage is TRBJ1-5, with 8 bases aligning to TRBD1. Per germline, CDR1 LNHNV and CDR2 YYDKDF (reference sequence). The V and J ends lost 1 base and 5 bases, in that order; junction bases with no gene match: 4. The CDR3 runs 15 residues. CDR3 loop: CATSRGQGLYQPQHF. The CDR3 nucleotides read TGTGCCACCAGCAGAGGACAGGGGTTGTATCAGCCCCAGCATTTT.

The CDR3 DNA sequence: TGTGCCAGCAGTTTCCTCTCCTCACAAGAGACCCAGTACTTC. It encodes CASSFLSSQETQYF. This chain connects TRBV12-3 or TRBV12-4 to TRBJ2-5; D is ambiguous. Deletions cut 3 bases from V and 2 bases from J, with 10 bases between. CDR3 size: 14 residues.

CDR3 bases: TGCAGTGCCCGGGACAGAAATACCTACGAGCAGTACTTC. This translates into CSARDRNTYEQYF. V usage is TRBV20-1 and J usage is TRBJ2-7, with 7 bases matching TRBD1. V trimming: 6 bases; J trimming: 2 bases; junction bases outside the gene matches: 7. There are 13 residues in the CDR3. Per germline, CDR1 DFQATT and CDR2 SNEGSKA (reference sequence).

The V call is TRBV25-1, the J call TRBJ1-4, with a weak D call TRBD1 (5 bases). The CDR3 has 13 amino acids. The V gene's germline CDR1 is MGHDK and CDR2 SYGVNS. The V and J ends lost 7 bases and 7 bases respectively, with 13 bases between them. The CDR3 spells CASTGVVGEKLFF. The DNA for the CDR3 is TGTGCCAGCACGGGGGTTGTGGGTGAAAAACTGTTTTTT.

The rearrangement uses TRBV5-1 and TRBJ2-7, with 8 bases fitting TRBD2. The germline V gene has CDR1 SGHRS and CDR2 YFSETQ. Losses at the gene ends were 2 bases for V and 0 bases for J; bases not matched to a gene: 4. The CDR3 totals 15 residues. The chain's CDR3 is CASSLAGAHSYEQYF. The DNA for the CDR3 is TGCGCCAGCAGCTTAGCGGGAGCCCACTCCTACGAGCAGTACTTC.

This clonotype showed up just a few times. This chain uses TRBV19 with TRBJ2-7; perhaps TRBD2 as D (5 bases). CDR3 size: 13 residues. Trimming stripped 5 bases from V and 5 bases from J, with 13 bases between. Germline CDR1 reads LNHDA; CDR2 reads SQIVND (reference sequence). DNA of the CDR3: TGTGCCAGTAGTGTCGGGGTGGCGGACGAGCAGTACTTC. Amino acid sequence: CASSVGVADEQYF.

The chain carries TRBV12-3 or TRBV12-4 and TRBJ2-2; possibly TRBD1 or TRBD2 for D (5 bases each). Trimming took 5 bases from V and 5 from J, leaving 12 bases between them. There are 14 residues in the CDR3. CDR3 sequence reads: CASSRDGATGELFF. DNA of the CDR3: TGTGCCAGCAGTCGGGACGGTGCGACCGGGGAGCTGTTTTTT.

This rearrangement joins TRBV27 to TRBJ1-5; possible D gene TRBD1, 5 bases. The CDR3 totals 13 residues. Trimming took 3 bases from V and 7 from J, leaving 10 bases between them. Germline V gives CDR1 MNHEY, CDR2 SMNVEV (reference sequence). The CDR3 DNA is TGTGCCAGCAGTTTGACAGTCGGACAGCCCCAGCATTTT. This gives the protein CASSLTVGQPQHF.

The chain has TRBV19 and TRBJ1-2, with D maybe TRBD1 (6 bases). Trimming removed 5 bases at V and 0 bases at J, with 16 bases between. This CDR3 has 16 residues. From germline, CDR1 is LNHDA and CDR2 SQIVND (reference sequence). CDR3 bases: TGTGCCAGTAGTGCCGCGGACAGAGCTTCTAACTATGGCTACACCTTC. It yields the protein CASSAADRASNYGYTF.

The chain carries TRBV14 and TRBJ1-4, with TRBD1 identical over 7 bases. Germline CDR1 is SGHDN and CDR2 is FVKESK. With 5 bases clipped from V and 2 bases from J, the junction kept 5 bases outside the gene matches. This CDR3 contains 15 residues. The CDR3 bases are TGTGCCAGCAGCGCGCGACAGGGCACTAATGAAAAACTGTTTTTT. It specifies CASSARQGTNEKLFF.

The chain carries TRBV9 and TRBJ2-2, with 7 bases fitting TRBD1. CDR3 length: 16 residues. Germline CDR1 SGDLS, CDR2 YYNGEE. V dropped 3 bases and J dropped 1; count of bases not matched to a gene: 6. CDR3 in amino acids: CASSGPTGRNTGELFF. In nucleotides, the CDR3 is TGTGCCAGCAGCGGACCGACAGGGAGGAACACCGGGGAGCTGTTTTTT.

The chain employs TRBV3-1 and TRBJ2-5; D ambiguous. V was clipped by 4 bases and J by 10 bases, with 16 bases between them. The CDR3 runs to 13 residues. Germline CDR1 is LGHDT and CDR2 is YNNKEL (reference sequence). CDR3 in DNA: TGTGCCAGCAGCCCCTCAGGACGTGGAGACCAGTACTTC. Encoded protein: CASSPSGRGDQYF.

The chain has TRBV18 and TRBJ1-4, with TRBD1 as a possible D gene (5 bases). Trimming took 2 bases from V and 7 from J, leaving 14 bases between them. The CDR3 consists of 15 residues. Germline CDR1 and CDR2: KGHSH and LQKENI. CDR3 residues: CASSPGGREREKLFF. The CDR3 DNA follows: TGTGCCAGCTCACCAGGGGGACGTGAGCGTGAAAAACTGTTTTTT.